This T cell receptor beta chain was recorded in a study of T-cell reconstitution after alpha-beta-depleted transplantation in children listed by TCRdb under 2016. The study in broad terms: Using TCR repertoire profiling, the study quantitatively followed how T-cell immune reconstitution unfolded in children after TCRalphabeta/CD19-depleted allogeneic hematopoietic cell transplantation.

The treatment or condition label, as the study defines it: allogeneic hematopoietic cell transplantation with graft depleted of TCRalphabeta T cells and CD19 B cells. Transplant recipients were children who received TCRalphabeta/CD19-depleted allogeneic hematopoietic cell grafts. Library method: PCR. The sequencer listed for this sample is Illumina HiSeq 2500. TCR library preparation used molecular barcoding, with unique molecular identifiers applied to normalize quantification of the TCRbeta repertoire. TCRdb applied fastp at Q25 and MiXCR to the public reads, then kept only in-frame beta chains. Identical CDR3 proteins give one entry, which carries the most common genes and DNA. The sample profile shows about 640,000 distinct CDR3 sequences; under 15% of them were found once. The ten top clones hold about 2% of the sample. Worth noting for this clonotype: Its antigen remains unidentified. Per-base quality was not reported, and no clone a single base away is much larger than it.

V has 8 bases trimmed and J has 1 base trimmed; junction bases matching no gene number 8. Per the germline V gene, KGHSH is the CDR1 and LQKENI is the CDR2. Its CDR3 holds 14 amino acids, cysteine through phenylalanine. The retained sequence is limited to the CDR3, 42 bases, with the frame set at the first base. Results and caveats for the whole study, not just this receptor: Hyperexpanded clone frequencies declined over subsequent months; after one year, T-cell counts and TCRbeta diversity were mostly attributed to newly produced T cells. In some patients, high TCRbeta diversity at day 60 was attributed to recipient T cells and intrathymic progenitors that had survived conditioning. Apparently early alphabetaT-cell count recovery about two months after transplant reportedly relied on only several hundred rapidly expanded clones derived from non-depleted graft cells.

This TCR came from a male patient aged 5 to 17 who had a stem cell transplant for acute myeloid leukemia, so the T cells may come from the graft donor. Material: PBMCs, mostly from graft donor cells, obtained 360 days after TCRalphabeta/CD19-depleted stem cell transplant. This chain is built from TRBV18 and TRBJ2-7, and 7 junction bases match TRBD2. CDR3 sequence: CASQDQRGSYEQYF. The DNA sequence is given as TGTGCCAGCCAGGACCAGCGGGGATCCTACGAGCAGTACTTC.